The entry that follows covers one T cell receptor beta chain sequence. As yet, its antigen is unknown. This entry belongs to a study of OX40 agonist ivuxolimab in advanced cancers. Study-wide results and limits: Determination of antigen specificity was not performed for the expanded peripheral T cells.

Germline values: CDR1 MDHEN, CDR2 SYDVKM. This CDR3 is 15 amino acids long. The V and J ends lost 9 bases and 10 bases respectively, with 22 bases between them. Sequencing used immunoSEQ multiplex PCR; TCRdb keeps in-frame clones, though not all of them. The repertoire holds 60,000 to 70,000 clones, with roughly 85% as singletons. Sequences were derived from CD4+ or CD8+ T cells sorted from blood, sampled in a trial of the OX40 agonist ivuxolimab. This receptor was obtained from an adult with an advanced solid tumor such as melanoma, head and neck, liver or kidney cancer. The chain employs TRBV28 and TRBJ1-6; D gene ambiguous. The CDR3 nucleotides read TGTGCCAGTAAAGCCCCCCGGGCAGGAGGCTCACCCCTCCACTTT. Protein product: CASKAPRAGGSPLHF.